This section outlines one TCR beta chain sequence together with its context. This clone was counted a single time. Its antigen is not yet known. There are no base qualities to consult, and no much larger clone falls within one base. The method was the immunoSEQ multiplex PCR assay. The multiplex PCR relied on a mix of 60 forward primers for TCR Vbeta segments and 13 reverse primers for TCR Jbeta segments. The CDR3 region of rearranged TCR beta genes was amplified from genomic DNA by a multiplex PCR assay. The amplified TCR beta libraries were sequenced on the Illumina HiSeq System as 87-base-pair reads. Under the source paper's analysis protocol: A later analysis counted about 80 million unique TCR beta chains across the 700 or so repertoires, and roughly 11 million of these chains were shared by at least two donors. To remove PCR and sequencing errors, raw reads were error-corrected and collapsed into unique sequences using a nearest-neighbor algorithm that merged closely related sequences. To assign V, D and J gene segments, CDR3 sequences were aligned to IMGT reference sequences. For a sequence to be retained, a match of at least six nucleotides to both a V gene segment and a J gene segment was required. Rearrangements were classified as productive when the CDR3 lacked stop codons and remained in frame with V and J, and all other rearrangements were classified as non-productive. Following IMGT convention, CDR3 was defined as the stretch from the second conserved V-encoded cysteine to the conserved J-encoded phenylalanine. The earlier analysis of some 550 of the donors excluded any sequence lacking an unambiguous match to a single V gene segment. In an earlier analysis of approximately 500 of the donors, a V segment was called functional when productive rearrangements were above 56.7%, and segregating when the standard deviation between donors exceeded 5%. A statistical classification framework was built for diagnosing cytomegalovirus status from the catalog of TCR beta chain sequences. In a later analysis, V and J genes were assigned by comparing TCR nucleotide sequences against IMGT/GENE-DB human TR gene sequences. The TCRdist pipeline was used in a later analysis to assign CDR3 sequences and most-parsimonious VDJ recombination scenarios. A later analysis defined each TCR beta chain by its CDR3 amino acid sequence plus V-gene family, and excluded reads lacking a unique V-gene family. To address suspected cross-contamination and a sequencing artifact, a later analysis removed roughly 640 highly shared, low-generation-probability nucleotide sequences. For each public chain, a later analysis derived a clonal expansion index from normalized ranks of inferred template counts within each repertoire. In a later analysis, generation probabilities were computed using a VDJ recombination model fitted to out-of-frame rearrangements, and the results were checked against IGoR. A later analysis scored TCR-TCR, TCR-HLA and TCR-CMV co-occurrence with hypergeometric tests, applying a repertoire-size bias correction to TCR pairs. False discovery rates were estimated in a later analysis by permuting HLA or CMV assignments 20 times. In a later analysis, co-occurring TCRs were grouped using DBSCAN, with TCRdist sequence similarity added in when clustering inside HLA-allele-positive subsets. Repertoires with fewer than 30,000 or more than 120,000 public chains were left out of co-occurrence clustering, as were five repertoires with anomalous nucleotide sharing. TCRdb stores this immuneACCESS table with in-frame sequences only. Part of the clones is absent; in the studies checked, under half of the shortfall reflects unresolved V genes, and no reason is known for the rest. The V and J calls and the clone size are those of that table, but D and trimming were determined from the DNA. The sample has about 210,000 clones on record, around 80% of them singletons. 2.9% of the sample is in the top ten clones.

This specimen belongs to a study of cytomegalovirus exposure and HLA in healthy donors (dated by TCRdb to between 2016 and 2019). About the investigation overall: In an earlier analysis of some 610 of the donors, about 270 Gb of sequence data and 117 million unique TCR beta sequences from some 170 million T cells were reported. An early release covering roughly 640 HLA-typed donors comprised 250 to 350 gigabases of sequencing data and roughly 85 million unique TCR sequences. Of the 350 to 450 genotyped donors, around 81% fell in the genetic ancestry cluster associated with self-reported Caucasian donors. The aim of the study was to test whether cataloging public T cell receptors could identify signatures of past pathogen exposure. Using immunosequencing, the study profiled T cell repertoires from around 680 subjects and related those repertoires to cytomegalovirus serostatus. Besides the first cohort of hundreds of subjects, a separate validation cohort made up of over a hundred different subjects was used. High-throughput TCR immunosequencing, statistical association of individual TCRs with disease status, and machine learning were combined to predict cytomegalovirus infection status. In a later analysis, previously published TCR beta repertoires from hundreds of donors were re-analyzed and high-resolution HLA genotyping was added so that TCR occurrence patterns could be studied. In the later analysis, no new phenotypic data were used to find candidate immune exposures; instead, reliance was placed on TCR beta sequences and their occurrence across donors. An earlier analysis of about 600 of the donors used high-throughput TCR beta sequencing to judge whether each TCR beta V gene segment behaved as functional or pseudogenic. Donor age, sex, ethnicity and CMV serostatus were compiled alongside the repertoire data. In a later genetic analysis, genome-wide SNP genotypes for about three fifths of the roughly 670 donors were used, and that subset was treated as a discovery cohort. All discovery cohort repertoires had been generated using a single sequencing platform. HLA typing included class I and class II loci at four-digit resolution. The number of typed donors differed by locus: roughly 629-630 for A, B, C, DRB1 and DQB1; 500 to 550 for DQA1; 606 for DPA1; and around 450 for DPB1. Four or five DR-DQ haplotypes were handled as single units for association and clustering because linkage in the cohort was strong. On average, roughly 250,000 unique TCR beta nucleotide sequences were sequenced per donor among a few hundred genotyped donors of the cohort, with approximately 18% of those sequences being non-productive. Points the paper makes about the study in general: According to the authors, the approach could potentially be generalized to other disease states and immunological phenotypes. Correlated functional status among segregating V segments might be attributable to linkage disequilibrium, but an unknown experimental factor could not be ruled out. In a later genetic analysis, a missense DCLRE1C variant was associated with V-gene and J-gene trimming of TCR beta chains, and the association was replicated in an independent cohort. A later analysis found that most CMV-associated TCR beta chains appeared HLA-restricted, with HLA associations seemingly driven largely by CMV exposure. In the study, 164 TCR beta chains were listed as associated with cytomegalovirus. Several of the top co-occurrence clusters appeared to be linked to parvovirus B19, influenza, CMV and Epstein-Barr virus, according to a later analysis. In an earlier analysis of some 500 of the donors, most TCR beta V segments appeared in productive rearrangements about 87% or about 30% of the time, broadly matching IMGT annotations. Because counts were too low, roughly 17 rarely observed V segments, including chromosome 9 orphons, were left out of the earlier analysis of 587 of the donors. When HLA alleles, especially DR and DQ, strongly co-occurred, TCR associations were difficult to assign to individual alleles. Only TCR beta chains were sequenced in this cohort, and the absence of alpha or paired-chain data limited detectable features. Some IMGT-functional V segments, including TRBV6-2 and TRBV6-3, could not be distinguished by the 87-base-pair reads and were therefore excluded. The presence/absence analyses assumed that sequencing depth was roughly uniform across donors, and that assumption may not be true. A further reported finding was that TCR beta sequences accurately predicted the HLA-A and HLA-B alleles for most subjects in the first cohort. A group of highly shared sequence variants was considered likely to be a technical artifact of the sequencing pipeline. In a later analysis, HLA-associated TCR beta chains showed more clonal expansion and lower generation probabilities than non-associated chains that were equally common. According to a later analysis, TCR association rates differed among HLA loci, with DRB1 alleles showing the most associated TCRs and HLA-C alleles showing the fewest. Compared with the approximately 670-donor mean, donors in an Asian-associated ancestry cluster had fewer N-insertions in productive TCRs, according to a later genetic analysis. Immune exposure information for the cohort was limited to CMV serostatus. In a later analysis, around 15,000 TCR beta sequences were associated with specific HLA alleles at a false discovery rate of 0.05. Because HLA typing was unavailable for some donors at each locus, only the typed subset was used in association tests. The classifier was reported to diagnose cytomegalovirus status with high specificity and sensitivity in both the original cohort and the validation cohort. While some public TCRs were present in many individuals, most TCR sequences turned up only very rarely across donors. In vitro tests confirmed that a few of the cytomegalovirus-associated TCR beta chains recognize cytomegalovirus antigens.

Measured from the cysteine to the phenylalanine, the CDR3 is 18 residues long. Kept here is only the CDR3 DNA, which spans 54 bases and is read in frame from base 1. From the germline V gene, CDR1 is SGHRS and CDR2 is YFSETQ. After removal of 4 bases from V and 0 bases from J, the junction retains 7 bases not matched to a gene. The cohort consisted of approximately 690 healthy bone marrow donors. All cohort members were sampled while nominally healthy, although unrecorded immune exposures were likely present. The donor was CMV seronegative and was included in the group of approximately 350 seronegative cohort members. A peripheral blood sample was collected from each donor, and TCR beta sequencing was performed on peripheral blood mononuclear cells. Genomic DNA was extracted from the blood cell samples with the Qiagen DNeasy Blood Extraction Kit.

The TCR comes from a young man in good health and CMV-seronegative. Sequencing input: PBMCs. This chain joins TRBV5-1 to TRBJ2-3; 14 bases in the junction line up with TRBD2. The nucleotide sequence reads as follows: TGCGCCAGCAGCCCCAGACTAGCGGGGGGGGATAGCACAGATACGCAGTATTTT. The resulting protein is CASSPRLAGGDSTDTQYF.